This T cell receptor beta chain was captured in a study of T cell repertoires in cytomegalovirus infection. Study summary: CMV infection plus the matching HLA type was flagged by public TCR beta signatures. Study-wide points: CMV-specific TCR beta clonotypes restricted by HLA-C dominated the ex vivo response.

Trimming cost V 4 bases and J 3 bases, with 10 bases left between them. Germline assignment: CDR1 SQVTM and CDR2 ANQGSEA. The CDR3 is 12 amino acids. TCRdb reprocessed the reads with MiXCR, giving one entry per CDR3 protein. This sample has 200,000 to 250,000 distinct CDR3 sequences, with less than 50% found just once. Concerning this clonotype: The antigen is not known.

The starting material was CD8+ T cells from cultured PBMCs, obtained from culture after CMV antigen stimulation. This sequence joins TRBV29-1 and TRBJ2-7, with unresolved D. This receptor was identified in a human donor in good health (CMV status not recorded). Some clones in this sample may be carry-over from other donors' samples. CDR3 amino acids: CSVAYPDYEQYF. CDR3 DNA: TGCAGCGTTGCGTACCCAGACTACGAGCAGTACTTC.